This T cell receptor (beta chain) was sequenced in a study of CD8 T cells in ankylosing spondylitis. Points from the study as a whole: Fewer than 10 highly homologous variants formed a TCR beta motif that appeared characteristic of ankylosing spondylitis blood. As reported, disease-linked clones showed significant enrichment in matched ankylosing spondylitis synovial fluid.

Germline V gives CDR1 MNHEY, CDR2 SVGAGI. This CDR3 contains 14 residues. V lost 5 bases and J 7 bases, leaving 12 bases between the germline ends. This clonotype was counted many times. Its antigen is not known. Quantitative barcoded 5'-RACE was used to prepare TCR beta libraries. TCRdb re-called the 5' RACE reads with MiXCR, one entry per CDR3 protein. Of more than 500,000 distinct CDR3 sequences listed, about 5.2% are singletons. This TCR was sampled from a male donor with ankylosing spondylitis. J is TRBJ1-6 and V is TRBV6-5, with D possibly TRBD1 on 6 matching bases. Sequenced material: blood, either unsorted or a sorted T cell fraction (not recorded which). The CDR3 loop reads CASSLDRINSPLHF. As DNA, the CDR3 is TGTGCCAGCAGTCTCGACAGGATCAATTCACCCCTCCACTTT.